Presented here are 5 T cell receptor beta chains from one specimen sequenced in a study of neoadjuvant anti-PD-1 for oral cavity cancer. The data were produced by immunoSEQ multiplex PCR, yet TCRdb's version contains in-frame clones alone and is incomplete. Found here are 11,000 to 15,000 clones, around 75% of them singletons; the top ten hold 3% to 3.5%. The sample was PBMCs, taken before nivolumab (anti-PD-1) treatment. The receptors were gathered from a person between 40 and 85 years old with oral cavity squamous cell carcinoma.

This chain uses TRBV19 with TRBJ2-2, with 10 bases identical to TRBD1. The J segment lost 6 bases and the V segment lost 5 bases, leaving 6 bases of the junction unmatched. Germline CDR1 LNHDA, CDR2 SQIVND (reference sequence). The CDR3 has 15 amino acids. The CDR3 is CASSQRTGGPGELFF. The CDR3, as DNA: TGTGCCAGTAGTCAGCGGACAGGGGGGCCCGGGGAGCTGTTTTTT. The full variable domain, its missing parts supplied by reference TRBV19 and TRBJ2-2, is DGGITQSPKYLFRKEGQNVTLSCEQNLNHDAMYWYRQDPGQGLRLIYYSQIVNDFQKGDIAEGYSVSREKKESFPLTVTSAQKNPTAFYLCASSQRTGGPGELFFGEGSRLTVL.

The CDR3 region has the DNA TGTGCCAGCAGTTTAGACCAGAGCACAGATACGCAGTATTTT. Encoded protein: CASSLDQSTDTQYF. V gene TRBV27 combines with J gene TRBJ2-3; unclear D gene. The CDR3 is made up of 14 amino acids. Per germline, CDR1 MNHEY and CDR2 SMNVEV (reference sequence). The ends were cut back, 2 bases at V and 0 bases at J, with 6 bases in the middle.

This clone has only a few counts. J is TRBJ1-1 and V is TRBV2; no clear D gene. V lost 1 base to trimming and J lost 2 bases, with 11 bases between them. The CDR3 length is 15 residues. Germline V gives CDR1 SNHLY, CDR2 FYNNEI. The CDR3 is CASSEEYVRNTEAFF. CDR3 DNA sequence: TGTGCCAGCAGTGAAGAGTATGTCAGAAACACTGAAGCTTTCTTT.

The J gene is TRBJ2-7, the V gene TRBV2; tentatively, D is TRBD1 or TRBD2 (6 bases each). Germline assignment: CDR1 SNHLY and CDR2 FYNNEI. Deletions cut 8 bases from V and 0 bases from J, with 23 bases between. The length of the CDR3 is 17 residues. The CDR3 DNA sequence: TGTGCCAGCGGGGGCCGGGGAGGCCGGGGGAGCTCCTACGAGCAGTACTTC. Translating it yields CASGGRGGRGSSYEQYF.

This chain connects TRBV4-1 to TRBJ2-1, with 11 bases that match TRBD2. J was trimmed by 0 bases and V by 4 bases; bases with no gene match: 5. The germline V gene encodes CDR1 MGHRA and CDR2 YSYEKL. The CDR3 spans 17 residues. CDR3 sequence: CASSRSLAGGSYNEQFF. Written as DNA, the CDR3 is TGCGCCAGCAGCCGAAGCCTAGCGGGAGGCTCCTACAATGAGCAGTTCTTC.